This T cell receptor beta chain was found in a study of blood T cell repertoires in COVID-19. Whole-study context: COVID-19 samples from acute and convalescent phases originated in the United States, Italy and Spain.

This CDR3 is built from 14 residues. V was shortened by 4 bases and J by 3 bases, with 13 bases between the two germline ends. In germline, CDR1 is LGHDT, CDR2 YNNKEL (reference sequence). Seattle's cohort entered during active infection and was followed longitudinally. This table comes from immunoSEQ multiplex PCR, and its TCRdb copy is limited to in-frame clones, with some not included. There are approximately 180,000 clones in the sample; over 80% occur only once, and about 7% lies in the top ten. The receptor comes from a woman in her 40s with COVID-19, enrolled during active disease. The rearrangement links TRBV3-1 (or the pseudogene TRBV3-2) to TRBJ2-7, with a tentative D call TRBD2 (6 bases). Input material: peripheral blood. The CDR3 DNA reads as TGTGCCAGCAGCCGAGGGAACGGGGGCTACGAGCAGTACTTC. This codes for CASSRGNGGYEQYF.